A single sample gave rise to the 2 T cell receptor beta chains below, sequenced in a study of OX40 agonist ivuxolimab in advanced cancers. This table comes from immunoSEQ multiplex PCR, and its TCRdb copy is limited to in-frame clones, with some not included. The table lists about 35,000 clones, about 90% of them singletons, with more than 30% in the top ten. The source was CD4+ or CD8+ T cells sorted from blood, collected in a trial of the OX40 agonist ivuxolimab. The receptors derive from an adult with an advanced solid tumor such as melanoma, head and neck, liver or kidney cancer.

CDR3 nucleotide sequence: TGTGCCAGCAGTTTAGGGTTGAACACTGAAGCTTTCTTT. Translated, it gives CASSLGLNTEAFF. The chain uses TRBV27 and TRBJ1-1; D is undetermined. Germline lookup yields CDR1 MNHEY and CDR2 SMNVEV (reference sequence). V was clipped by 2 bases and J by 0 bases, with 4 bases between them. The CDR3 is 13 amino acids.

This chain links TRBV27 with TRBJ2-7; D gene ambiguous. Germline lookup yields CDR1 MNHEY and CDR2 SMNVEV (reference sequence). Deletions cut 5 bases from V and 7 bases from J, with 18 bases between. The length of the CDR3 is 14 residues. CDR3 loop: CASSVDGIRWEQYF. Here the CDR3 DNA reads TGTGCCAGCAGTGTGGACGGCATACGTTGGGAGCAGTACTTC.